This T cell receptor (beta chain) was observed in a study of T cell responses to AZD1222 COVID-19 vaccine. Study observations and caveats: AZD1222 recipients seropositive at baseline numbered only six or seven. White British people made up most donors, females outnumbered males, and clonal diversity was possibly underestimated. Dominant at 160-218 and 743-854, vaccine-associated CD4 TCRs also spanned spike.

Profiling relied on immunoSEQ multiplex PCR, and the TCRdb table lists in-frame clones only, not all of them. The sample consists of around 78,000 clones, about 82% of them appearing once. About this clone: Its antigen remains unidentified.

The germline gives CDR1 SQVTM, CDR2 ANQGSEA. With 7 bases removed from V and 2 bases from J, the gap between germline ends came to 17 bases. The CDR3 loop spans 14 amino acids. This specimen consisted of peripheral blood, obtained on day 0 of AZD1222 vaccination. The rearrangement uses TRBV29-1 and TRBJ1-2; D possibly corresponds to TRBD1 (5 bases). This clonotype originated in an adult in good health. In DNA, the CDR3 is TGCAGCGCCGAACGGGGCGCGGACAACTATGGCTACACCTTC. This gives the protein CSAERGADNYGYTF.